This T cell receptor (beta chain) comes out of a study of a mutant IDH1 vaccine in newly diagnosed glioma. Turning to the study itself: Following radiotherapy alone, or alongside temozolomide cycles, vaccination was started after an interval of 4-6 weeks. Therapy received beforehand was radiotherapy, temozolomide, or both, with most patients given both. Whole-study findings and limits: There seemed to be no relation between pseudoprogression and changes in top peripheral T cell clonotypes.

As to this clone: Its antigen is undetermined.

Time point reported: week 5, during vaccination. One vaccine dose held 300 ug of mutant IDH1 20-mer peptide and came with topical imiquimod. Every donor had a new WHO grade 3 or 4 astrocytoma that was IDH1-mutant, with loss of nuclear ATRX. TCRdb keeps only in-frame clones here, not all; method: immunoSEQ multiplex PCR. Of tens of thousands of clones in the sample, roughly nine tenths were seen once. Trimming pared 6 bases from V and 2 bases from J, leaving 19 bases between. The length of the CDR3 is 16 residues. Germline CDR1 is KGHSH and CDR2 is LQKENI. Sequenced here: PBMCs, sampled from a glioma patient whose treatment included an IDH1 peptide vaccine. The rearrangement uses TRBV18 and TRBJ1-1; TRBD1 is a possible D gene (6 bases). The TCR originated in a woman aged 50 to 65 with glioma. CDR3 bases: TGTGCCAGCTCCGACGAGAATGGGGGGGCAAACACTGAAGCTTTCTTT. It specifies CASSDENGGANTEAFF. Full variable domain (rest looked up from reference TRBV18 and TRBJ1-1): NAGVMQNPRHLVRRRGQEARLRCSPMKGHSHVYWYRQLPEEGLKFMVYLQKENIIDESGMPKERFSAEFPKEGPSILRIQQVVRGDSAAYFCASSDENGGANTEAFFGQGTRLTVV.